This T cell receptor beta chain appears in the sequencing data of a study of regulatory T cells in long-lasting Graves disease. Study-level points and caveats: Analyses excluded thyroid tissue, covering peripheral blood alone.

Time point meaning: newly diagnosed GD, antithyroid drugs for less than 3 months. Researchers made the TCR library from RNA that was extracted from PBMCs. Many counts were recorded for this clonotype. As yet, its antigen is unknown. The CDR3 length is 16 residues. CDR1 and CDR2 (germline): LNHNV, YYDKDF (reference sequence). V was pared by 4 bases and J by 6 bases, with 15 bases of the junction left unmatched. TCR beta libraries were built with iRepertoire HTBI primers and Arm-PCR of CDR3 regions. TCRdb re-called the multiplex PCR reads through MiXCR, storing one row per CDR3 protein. The sample shows approximately 540,000 distinct CDR3 sequences, around 12% of them seen only once. These same data were also listed under a study on T cells in Graves' hyperthyroidism and ophthalmopathy. This second study notes: A first-round RT-PCR of the TCR CDR3 used the HTBI primer set.

This clonotype originated in a woman aged 25 to 39 with Graves disease. The starting material was peripheral blood mononuclear cells (PBMCs), obtained at new diagnosis, from a patient treated with antithyroid drugs. J is TRBJ2-7 and V is TRBV15; 7 bases are a match to TRBD1. The DNA of the CDR3 is TGTGCCACCAGCATTATGAGGGGGCTGTTGCCGAGCGAGCAGTACTTC. It yields the protein CATSIMRGLLPSEQYF.